A single sample is the source of the 11 T cell receptor beta chains below, sequenced in a study of T cell responses to AZD1222 COVID-19 vaccine. Sequencing used immunoSEQ multiplex PCR; TCRdb keeps in-frame clones, though not all of them. The sample carries about 120,000 clones, 92% recorded once. Sequencing used peripheral blood, obtained on day 0 of AZD1222 vaccination. The receptors were gathered from an adult in good health.

The V call is TRBV6-5, the J call TRBJ2-2; 8 nucleotides match TRBD2. With 6 bases clipped from V and 6 bases from J, the junction kept 9 bases outside the gene matches. Germline V CDR1 and CDR2: MNHEY, SVGAGI. CDR3 length: 15 residues. The CDR3, as DNA: TGTGCCAGCAGAGGAGCGGGAGTGGCCCCCGGGGAGCTGTTTTTT. This gives the protein CASRGAGVAPGELFF.

The chain has TRBV2 and TRBJ1-6; D unclear. The V gene lost 8 bases and the J gene lost 9 bases, with 14 bases spanning the gap. CDR3 length equals 13 residues. Germline CDR1 is SNHLY and CDR2 is FYNNEI. For the CDR3, the DNA is TGTGCCAGCGGATACCGGGAGGCTTCACCCCTCCACTTT. Amino acids: CASGYREASPLHF.

The chain carries TRBV7-8 and TRBJ1-5; D remains unclear. The CDR3 is made up of 12 amino acids. V was clipped by 1 base and J by 5 bases, with 3 bases between them. CDR1 and CDR2 from the germline V gene are SGHVS and FQNEAQ. CDR3 loop: CASSLVDQPQHF. The CDR3 region has the DNA TGTGCCAGCAGCTTAGTTGATCAGCCCCAGCATTTT.

The V call is TRBV6-5, the J call TRBJ1-1, with a weak D call TRBD1 (5 bases). The CDR3 contains 11 residues. The V gene's germline CDR1 is MNHEY and CDR2 SVGAGI. V was shortened by 7 bases and J by 7 bases, with 10 bases between the two germline ends. The CDR3 loop is CASTNRNEAFF. The CDR3 region has the DNA TGTGCCAGCACCAACAGGAATGAAGCTTTCTTT.

The rearrangement joins TRBV28 to TRBJ2-2; unclear D gene. The V end lost 2 bases, the J end lost 6 bases, and 16 bases lay between the germline ends. This CDR3 contains 16 residues. CDR1 is MDHEN, CDR2 SYDVKM, per germline. CDR3 coding DNA: TGTGCCAGCAGTTTAGGTAGAGTCCCCTCCGCCGGGGAGCTGTTTTTT. Protein product: CASSLGRVPSAGELFF.

This sequence joins TRBV27 and TRBJ1-4; D is undetermined. V lost 2 bases and J 0 bases, leaving 16 bases between the germline ends. From germline, CDR1 is MNHEY and CDR2 SMNVEV (reference sequence). There are 18 residues in the CDR3. The CDR3 reads CASSLRGAAIATNEKLFF. The CDR3 nucleotides read TGTGCCAGCAGTTTACGGGGAGCAGCTATCGCAACTAATGAAAAACTGTTTTTT.

V usage is TRBV7-9 and J usage is TRBJ2-7, with D perhaps matching TRBD1 or TRBD2 (6 bases each). The V and J ends lost 5 bases and 0 bases respectively, with 17 bases between them. The CDR3 contains 16 residues. Germline CDR1 reads SEHNR; CDR2 reads FQNEAQ (reference sequence). This CDR3 is CASSPRDGGSSYEQYF. The CDR3, as DNA: TGTGCCAGCAGCCCCCGGGACGGGGGCAGCTCCTACGAGCAGTACTTC.

The rearrangement links TRBV29-1 to TRBJ2-7; the D is unclear. This CDR3 comprises 13 residues. Trimming removed 1 base at V and 5 bases at J, with 12 bases between. Germline V gene sequence: CDR1 SQVTM, CDR2 ANQGSEA. The CDR3 sequence is CSVEGWEGDEQYF. The CDR3 bases are TGCAGCGTTGAAGGGTGGGAAGGCGACGAGCAGTACTTC.

This clone has only one observation. The V gene is TRBV7-2, the J gene TRBJ2-3, with 11 bases aligning to TRBD2. V dropped 4 bases and J dropped 2; count of bases not matched to a gene: 5. In germline, CDR1 is SGHTA, CDR2 FQGNSA. CDR3 length: 16 residues. CDR3 protein: CASSSGLADPTDTQYF. The CDR3 DNA is TGTGCCAGCAGCTCGGGACTAGCGGATCCCACAGATACGCAGTATTTT.

The rearrangement links TRBV28 to TRBJ1-5, with TRBD1 identical over 8 bases. Germline CDR1 and CDR2: MDHEN and SYDVKM. V lost 8 bases, J lost 0 bases, and 6 bases stayed unmatched. This CDR3 has 15 residues. This CDR3 is CASGDRGGSNQPQHF. The CDR3 DNA reads TGTGCCAGCGGTGACAGGGGCGGTAGCAATCAGCCCCAGCATTTT.

This chain connects TRBV2 to TRBJ1-2; possibly TRBD1 for D (6 bases). The germline CDR1 and CDR2 sequences are SNHLY and FYNNEI. V shed 5 bases and J shed 5 bases, with 15 bases lying between them. The CDR3 contains 14 residues. The CDR3 nucleotides read TGTGCCAGCAGTCCGCAGGGGCCCATTTATGGCTACACCTTC. It specifies CASSPQGPIYGYTF.